Listed below are T cell receptor beta chains from one sample, sequenced in a study of T cell responses to AZD1222 COVID-19 vaccine. The table came from immunoSEQ multiplex PCR; TCRdb's copy has only in-frame clones and leaves some out. Among some 130,000 clones listed, roughly 91% were seen once. The sample was peripheral blood, taken 28 days after the second AZD1222 dose. These receptors were collected from an adult who received the AZD1222 COVID-19 vaccine. Each CDR3 is given with its conserved first and last residue. A D gene is named only where the DNA matches it firmly. Only part of the rows carry a size: once, few, many, or a class if the clone is expanded.

>TRBJ1-6|TRBV11-2|few|TRBD1
CASSLGQGIALHF
TGTGCCAGCAGCTTAGGACAGGGTATAGCCCTCCACTTT
>TRBJ2-7|TRBV2|once|-
CASSGERVSSYEQYF
TGTGCCAGCAGTGGGGAGCGGGTATCCTCCTACGAGCAGTACTTC
>TRBJ1-1|TRBV7-9|once|TRBD1
CASSSMDRTEAFF
TGTGCCAGCAGCTCTATGGACAGGACTGAAGCTTTCTTT
>TRBJ1-2|TRBV19|-|TRBD1
CASSIRTGDYGYTF
TGTGCCAGTAGTATCCGGACAGGAGACTATGGCTACACCTTC
>TRBJ1-6|TRBV10-3|-|TRBD1
CAIRGTGPSSYNSPLHF
TGTGCCATCAGGGGGACAGGGCCGAGCTCCTATAATTCACCCCTCCACTTT
>TRBJ2-3|TRBV2|-|-
CASSSEGPRDTQYF
TGTGCCAGCAGTTCCGAGGGCCCCCGGGATACGCAGTATTTT
>TRBJ2-7|TRBV7-2|-|TRBD2
CASSLGARGSGEQYF
TGTGCCAGCAGCTTAGGGGCACGCGGGAGTGGGGAGCAGTACTTC
>TRBJ1-4|TRBV29-1|-|-
CSAGRVNEKLFF
TGCAGCGCTGGACGGGTTAATGAAAAACTGTTTTTT
>TRBJ1-1|TRBV5-5|-|-
CASRDEQNTEAFF
TGTGCCAGCAGAGACGAACAGAACACTGAAGCTTTCTTT
>TRBJ1-5|TRBV27|-|-
CAVGYNQPQHF
TGTGCAGTGGGGTACAATCAGCCCCAGCATTTT
>TRBJ1-4|TRBV6-1|-|-
CASSDPRGRLEKLFF
TGTGCCAGCAGTGATCCGCGGGGGAGGCTCGAAAAACTGTTTTTT
>TRBJ2-2|TRBV10-3|once|-
CAIRTGNTGELFF
TGTGCCATCAGGACAGGGAACACCGGGGAGCTGTTTTTT
>TRBJ1-2|TRBV3-1/TRBV3-2|-|-
CASSQDPGHPYGYTF
TGTGCCAGCAGCCAAGATCCGGGACACCCCTATGGCTACACCTTC
>TRBJ2-7|TRBV10-3|-|TRBD2
CAIKRELAERSYEQYF
TGTGCCATCAAAAGGGAACTAGCGGAGAGGTCCTACGAGCAGTACTTC
>TRBJ2-7|TRBV7-8|-|-
CASSLGVAWTYEQYF
TGTGCCAGCAGCTTAGGGGTAGCGTGGACCTACGAGCAGTACTTC
>TRBJ2-1|TRBV5-1|-|TRBD1
CASSAGQGARGNEQFF
TGCGCCAGCAGCGCGGGACAGGGGGCGAGGGGCAATGAGCAGTTCTTC
>TRBJ2-3|TRBV21-1|-|-
CASSKVAQAYTDTQYF
TGTGCCAGCAGCAAAGTGGCACAGGCCTACACAGATACGCAGTATTTT
>TRBJ2-7|TRBV5-1|-|-
CASSLAGTLEYEQYF
TGCGCCAGCAGCTTGGCGGGGACACTAGAGTACGAGCAGTACTTC
>TRBJ1-5|TRBV7-8|few|-
CASSLLTRASNQPQHF
TGTGCCAGCAGCCTACTAACACGGGCTAGCAATCAGCCCCAGCATTTT
>TRBJ1-3|TRBV11-2|-|TRBD1
CASSRTGSGNTIYF
TGTGCCAGCAGTCGGACAGGGAGTGGAAACACCATATATTTT
>TRBJ1-2|TRBV3-1/TRBV3-2|-|-
CASSPPLGGGYGYTF
TGTGCCAGCAGCCCGCCGTTGGGGGGCGGTTATGGCTACACCTTC
>TRBJ2-7|TRBV2|-|TRBD2
CASSDLAGGSYEQYF
TGTGCCAGCAGTGATTTAGCGGGAGGCTCCTACGAGCAGTACTTC
>TRBJ2-5|TRBV7-6|-|-
CASSLGLWETQYF
TGTGCCAGCAGCTTAGGGCTTTGGGAGACCCAGTACTTC
>TRBJ2-2|TRBV9|-|-
CASSVGAGISGELFF
TGTGCCAGCAGCGTAGGTGCAGGGATCTCCGGGGAGCTGTTTTTT
>TRBJ2-1|TRBV5-6|-|TRBD2
CASSAWGGNEQFF
TGTGCCAGCAGCGCCTGGGGGGGCAATGAGCAGTTCTTC
>TRBJ1-2|TRBV18|once|TRBD1
CASSPGTGINGYTF
TGTGCCAGCTCACCAGGGACAGGGATCAATGGCTACACCTTC
>TRBJ1-5|TRBV30|-|-
CAWSSFGRQPQHF
TGTGCCTGGAGTTCATTTGGACGGCAGCCCCAGCATTTT
>TRBJ2-2|TRBV7-9|-|-
CASSLEQGELFF
TGTGCCAGCAGCTTAGAACAGGGGGAGCTGTTTTTT
>TRBJ2-5|TRBV6-5|-|TRBD2
CASSYRAGGGVGTQYF
TGTGCCAGCAGTTACAGAGCGGGAGGGGGTGTAGGGACCCAGTACTTC
>TRBJ1-2|TRBV28|-|-
CASAPQGFAGSYVTF
TGTGCCAGCGCCCCTCAAGGGTTTGCGGGTTCCTATGTCACCTTC
>TRBJ2-5|TRBV2|-|TRBD1
CASSGAGTGMETQYF
TGTGCCAGCAGTGGAGCTGGGACAGGGATGGAGACCCAGTACTTC
>TRBJ2-3|TRBV10-3|-|TRBD2
CAISGTSGRARTDTQYF
TGTGCCATCAGTGGGACTAGCGGGAGGGCACGCACAGATACGCAGTATTTT
>TRBJ2-1|TRBV19|-|-
CASRKLDRSNEQFF
TGTGCCAGTAGAAAACTAGATCGTAGCAATGAGCAGTTCTTC
>TRBJ2-3|TRBV9|-|-
CASSPRDTPFPDTQYF
TGTGCCAGCAGCCCCCGGGATACCCCCTTTCCAGATACGCAGTATTTT
>TRBJ1-4|TRBV27|-|-
CASSWAGGAEKLFF
TGTGCCAGCAGTTGGGCCGGAGGCGCTGAAAAACTGTTTTTT
>TRBJ2-1|TRBV19|-|TRBD2
CASSRSGTSGSNGRNEQFF
TGTGCCAGTAGTCGCTCCGGGACTAGCGGGAGTAATGGGAGGAATGAGCAGTTCTTC
>TRBJ2-1|TRBV5-6|-|TRBD2
CASSLVSSGIYNEQFF
TGTGCCAGCAGCTTGGTCTCTAGCGGGATTTACAATGAGCAGTTCTTC
>TRBJ2-3|TRBV6-5|-|TRBD2
CASSSIGLADF
TGTGCCAGCAGTTCTATTGGACTAGCGGATTTT
>TRBJ1-1|TRBV19|-|-
CASTEGHTEAFF
TGTGCCAGTACCGAGGGACACACTGAAGCTTTCTTT
>TRBJ1-2|TRBV6-1|once|TRBD1
CASSEARQGSYGYTF
TGTGCCAGCAGTGAAGCCAGACAGGGCTCCTATGGCTACACCTTC